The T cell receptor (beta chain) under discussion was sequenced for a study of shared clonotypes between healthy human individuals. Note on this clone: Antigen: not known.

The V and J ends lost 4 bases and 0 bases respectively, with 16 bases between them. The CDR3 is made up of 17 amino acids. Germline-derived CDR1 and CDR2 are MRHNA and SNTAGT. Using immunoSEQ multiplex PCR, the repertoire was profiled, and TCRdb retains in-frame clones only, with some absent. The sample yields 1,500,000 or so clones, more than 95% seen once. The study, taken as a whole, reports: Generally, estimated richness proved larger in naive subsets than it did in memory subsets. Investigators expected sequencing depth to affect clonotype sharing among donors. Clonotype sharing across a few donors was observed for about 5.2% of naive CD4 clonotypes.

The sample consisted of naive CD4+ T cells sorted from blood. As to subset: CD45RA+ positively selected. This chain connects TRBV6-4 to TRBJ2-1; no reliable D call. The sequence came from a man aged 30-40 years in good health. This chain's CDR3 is CASSVVLLRSSYNEQFF. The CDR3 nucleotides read TGTGCCAGCAGTGTGGTCCTTCTCAGGAGCTCCTACAATGAGCAGTTCTTC.